This TCR beta chain was sequenced for a study of T cells in Graves' hyperthyroidism and ophthalmopathy. Regions amplified from RNA transcripts were the TCR beta CDR3 regions. HTBI primers were employed in a first-round RT-PCR of the TCR CDR3. Via MiXCR, TCRdb re-called the multiplex PCR reads, giving one row per CDR3 protein. Altogether 400,000 to 550,000 distinct CDR3 sequences are present, approximately 25% being singletons, with the ten largest covering about 11%. The CDR3 sequence is 14 residues long. J lost 7 bases, V lost 6 bases, and 12 bases had no gene match. Study conclusions and caveats: Using 13 V-J features, a model discriminated ophthalmopathy from stable hyperthyroidism. The model predicted ophthalmopathy a median roughly 6.3 months before onset.

On this clonotype itself: The antigen remains unidentified.

The clonotype originates from a woman between 25 and 40 years old with Graves' ophthalmopathy. V and J are TRBV12-3 or TRBV12-4 and TRBJ2-7, with TRBD1 matching over 7 bases. The sample consisted of blood. Written as DNA, the CDR3 is TGTGCCAGCAGCCCCTCACAGGGGTCGTTGGAGCAGTACTTC. This sequence encodes CASSPSQGSLEQYF.